Shown below are 31 T cell receptor beta chains from a single sample sequenced in a study of OX40 agonist ivuxolimab in advanced cancers. The repertoire was sequenced with immunoSEQ multiplex PCR; TCRdb's copy has only in-frame clones and lacks some. In the table there are around 40,000 clones, 76% of which are singletons. Specimen: CD4+ or CD8+ T cells sorted from blood, collected in a trial of the OX40 agonist ivuxolimab. Receptors were obtained from an adult with an advanced solid tumor such as melanoma, head and neck, liver or kidney cancer.

The CDR3 sequence: CASSLAEARGKKLFF. CDR3 nucleotide sequence: TGTGCCAGCAGCTTAGCGGAGGCCAGGGGAAAAAAACTGTTTTTT. The rearrangement joins TRBV7-9 to TRBJ1-4, with D possibly matching TRBD1 (6 bases). The CDR3 runs 15 residues. The V gene's germline CDR1 is SEHNR and CDR2 FQNEAQ (reference sequence). Trimming pared 0 bases from V and 9 bases from J, leaving 14 bases between.

This clone was seen just once. The genes are TRBV5-4 and TRBJ2-1, with D unclear. V was clipped by 3 bases and J by 5 bases, with 9 bases between them. The germline V gene encodes CDR1 SGHNT and CDR2 YYREEE (reference sequence). The CDR3 runs to 13 residues. The CDR3 nucleotides are TGTGCCAGCAGCTCTGGTCCCAACAATGAGCAGTTCTTC. It translates to CASSSGPNNEQFF.

In this sample, this clone turned up a few times. An end of the junction differs from the germline gene, which may be a read error. This chain connects TRBV7-9 to TRBJ1-5; 7 bases align to TRBD1. The length of the CDR3 is 14 residues. Germline V gene data show CDR1 as SEHNR and CDR2 as FQNEAQ (reference sequence). CDR3 region: CASSLGGPGQHQHF. The CDR3, as DNA: TGTGCCAGCAGCTTAGGCGGACCGGGACAGCACCAGCATTTT.

The CDR3 loop is CASTPRRENGYTF. DNA for the CDR3: TGTGCCAGCACCCCCCGGCGGGAAAATGGCTACACCTTC. The V call is TRBV6-1, the J call TRBJ1-2; the D is unclear. With 7 bases removed from V and 6 bases from J, the gap between germline ends came to 15 bases. Germline values: CDR1 MNHNS, CDR2 SASEGT. The CDR3 loop spans 13 amino acids.

V usage is TRBV6-5 and J usage is TRBJ2-1; D is ambiguous. The germline gives CDR1 MNHEY, CDR2 SVGAGI. This CDR3 is 12 amino acids long. V dropped 4 bases and J dropped 7 bases, with 8 bases sitting between them. CDR3 nucleotide sequence: TGTGCCAGCAGTTCCTGGGGAAATGAGCAGTTCTTC. It yields the protein CASSSWGNEQFF.

This chain links TRBV27 with TRBJ2-3, with 7 bases matching TRBD1. The CDR3 runs to 20 residues. Unmatched junction bases numbered 18, after V lost 0 bases and J lost 3 bases. Germline V gene data show CDR1 as MNHEY and CDR2 as SMNVEV (reference sequence). CDR3 in amino acids: CASSLSPRAGGYKETDTQYF. In nucleotides, the CDR3 is TGTGCCAGCAGTTTATCCCCGAGGGCAGGGGGATATAAGGAGACAGATACGCAGTATTTT.

Ten or more counts support this clone. The rearrangement joins TRBV28 to TRBJ1-1; D is possibly TRBD1 (5 bases). Trimming pared 6 bases from V and 1 base from J, leaving 18 bases between. This CDR3 has 16 amino acids. Germline V lookup: CDR1 MDHEN, CDR2 SYDVKM. CDR3: CASSWDWEGGNTEAFF. The CDR3 DNA reads TGTGCCAGCAGCTGGGACTGGGAAGGTGGGAACACTGAAGCTTTCTTT.

The chain has TRBV6-1 and TRBJ1-5; TRBD1 is a possible D gene (6 bases). CDR1 and CDR2 from the germline V gene are MNHNS and SASEGT. V shed 2 bases and J shed 3 bases, with 14 bases lying between them. The CDR3 runs 16 residues. The CDR3 DNA sequence: TGTGCCAGCAGTGAACAAGGGACGGGGGCCAATCAGCCCCAGCATTTT. Protein: CASSEQGTGANQPQHF.

The rearrangement joins TRBV5-1 to TRBJ2-2, with 8 positions matching TRBD2. Germline-derived CDR1 and CDR2 are SGHRS and YFSETQ. This CDR3 is 17 amino acids long. V gave up 4 bases and J gave up 4 bases; unmatched junction bases: 12. This CDR3 reads CASSLKGASGFTGELFF. The CDR3 DNA is TGCGCCAGCAGCCTGAAAGGGGCTAGCGGGTTCACCGGGGAGCTGTTTTTT.

The genes are TRBV27 and TRBJ2-6; D gene unclear. This CDR3 region has 15 residues. The germline V gene encodes CDR1 MNHEY and CDR2 SMNVEV (reference sequence). Trimming stripped 10 bases from V and 2 bases from J, with 15 bases between. The CDR3 bases are TGTGCCACTAAAACAGAGAGTACTGGGGCCAACGTCCTGACTTTC. It specifies CATKTESTGANVLTF.

The J gene is TRBJ1-2, the V gene TRBV6-6; D might be TRBD1 (5 bases). Germline CDR1 and CDR2: MNHNY and SVGAGI (reference sequence). The CDR3 consists of 14 residues. Trimming cost V 1 base and J 4 bases, with 10 bases left between them. DNA for the CDR3: TGTGCCAGCAGTTACTGCCAGGGATGCTATGGCTACACCTTC. Translation: CASSYCQGCYGYTF.

This chain joins TRBV5-1 and TRBJ1-2, with D uncertain. V shed 0 bases and J shed 8 bases, with 17 bases lying between them. This CDR3 region has 15 residues. Germline CDR1 reads SGHRS; CDR2 reads YFSETQ. The CDR3 is CASSLEVAAGNGYTF. CDR3 nucleotide sequence: TGCGCCAGCAGCTTGGAAGTAGCGGCGGGGAACGGCTACACCTTC.

This clone was picked up a small number of times. The chain has TRBV20-1 and TRBJ1-2, with 7 positions matching TRBD1. This CDR3 contains 11 residues. The V and J ends lost 6 bases and 8 bases, in that order; junction bases with no gene match: 6. CDR1 and CDR2 from the germline V gene are DFQATT and SNEGSKA (reference sequence). The CDR3 region is CSAHRGEGYTF. Written as DNA, the CDR3 is TGCAGTGCGCACAGGGGAGAAGGCTACACCTTC.

This clone has just one count. This chain connects TRBV5-1 to TRBJ1-1; D unresolved. The germline V gene has CDR1 SGHRS and CDR2 YFSETQ. The germline V and J ends were trimmed by 4 bases and 0 bases, with 13 bases remaining between them. The CDR3 totals 15 residues. CDR3 sequence: CASSPEGAMNTEAFF. CDR3 coding DNA: TGCGCCAGCAGCCCGGAGGGAGCGATGAACACTGAAGCTTTCTTT.

The V gene is TRBV21-1, the J gene TRBJ2-3; the DNA was not used to check the table's D call, TRBD2. TRBV21-1 is noted as a pseudogene. This CDR3 contains 15 residues. Written as DNA, the CDR3 is TGTGCCAGCAGCAACCGACATTGGGGAGTGGATACGCAGTATTTT. Residues: CASSNRHWGVDTQYF.

The V and J genes are TRBV11-2 and TRBJ2-3; D not resolved. Germline CDR1 is SGHAT and CDR2 is FQNNGV. Trimming took 2 bases from V and 2 from J, leaving 2 bases between them. CDR3 length: 12 residues. In DNA, the CDR3 is TGTGCCAGCAGCTTATCCACAGATACGCAGTATTTT. It specifies CASSLSTDTQYF.

V gene TRBV27 combines with J gene TRBJ2-3; 10 bases align to TRBD2. CDR3 length: 12 amino acids. Trimming at V came to 6 bases and at J to 9 bases, leaving 3 bases not matched to a gene. Germline CDR1 MNHEY, CDR2 SMNVEV (reference sequence). The CDR3 DNA reads TGTGCCAGCAGAGCGGGGGGGGTGACGCAGTATTTT. It codes for CASRAGGVTQYF.

V and J are TRBV6-6 and TRBJ2-5; D is unresolved. Trimming cost V 2 bases and J 4 bases, with 14 bases left between them. In germline, CDR1 is MNHNY, CDR2 SVGAGI (reference sequence). The CDR3 extends over 15 amino acids. The chain's CDR3 is CASSYAAVYGETQYF. The CDR3 bases are TGTGCCAGCAGTTACGCGGCAGTCTACGGAGAGACCCAGTACTTC.

This clone was recorded only once. The V call is TRBV5-4, the J call TRBJ2-3; D call uncertain. With 1 base removed from V and 4 bases from J, the gap between germline ends came to 10 bases. The CDR3 consists of 14 residues. Germline V CDR1 and CDR2: SGHNT, YYREEE (reference sequence). CDR3 in DNA: TGTGCCAGCAGCTTGAGGCAGAATTCAGATACGCAGTATTTT. Translating gives CASSLRQNSDTQYF.

DNA of the CDR3: TGTGCCAGCAGCTTTGGGGACACAGATACGCAGTATTTT. Translating it yields CASSFGDTDTQYF. The chain is built from TRBV7-2 and TRBJ2-3; D remains unclear. V lost 3 bases, J lost 2 bases, and 6 bases lay in between. The length of the CDR3 is 13 residues. CDR1 SGHTA and CDR2 FQGNSA come from the germline V gene.

This chain links TRBV29-1 with TRBJ1-4; D is undetermined. The V gene's germline CDR1 is SQVTM and CDR2 ANQGSEA. This CDR3 is built from 14 residues. V was pared by 6 bases and J by 5 bases, with 16 bases between. The CDR3 DNA sequence: TGCAGCGTCCCTTCGGCCAGCCGGAATGAAAAACTGTTTTTT. It is translated as CSVPSASRNEKLFF.

The J gene is TRBJ2-3, the V gene TRBV5-1, with D maybe TRBD2 (5 bases). Germline V gene sequence: CDR1 SGHRS, CDR2 YFSETQ. The CDR3 loop spans 13 amino acids. V gave up 5 bases and J gave up 0 bases, with 7 bases separating them. CDR3: CASRTGSTDTQYF. CDR3 nucleotides: TGCGCCAGCAGGACGGGAAGCACAGATACGCAGTATTTT.

The CDR3 DNA reads TGCGCCAGCAGCCCTCTCGGGGAGGCGAATAAAGATGAGCAGTTCTTC. Its translation: CASSPLGEANKDEQFF. V gene TRBV4-1 combines with J gene TRBJ2-1; D might be TRBD2 (6 bases). The CDR3 is 16 residues long. The germline gives CDR1 MGHRA, CDR2 YSYEKL. The V and J ends lost 4 bases and 8 bases respectively, with 21 bases between them.

The chain has TRBV12-5 and TRBJ1-6; TRBD1 matches at 7 bases. V was clipped by 3 bases and J by 10 bases; unmatched bases: 6. This CDR3 is built from 14 residues. Germline CDR1 reads LGHNT; CDR2 reads FRNRAP. The CDR3 sequence is CASGLGTEVSPLHF. In DNA, the CDR3 is TGTGCTAGTGGTTTAGGGACAGAAGTCTCACCCCTCCACTTT.

The chain links TRBV15 to TRBJ1-2, with D possibly being TRBD1 (6 bases). Trimming removed 5 bases at V and 4 bases at J, with 11 bases between. Germline CDR1 is LNHNV and CDR2 is YYDKDF (reference sequence). CDR3 length equals 13 residues. The CDR3, as DNA: TGTGCCACCAGCGGGGGGGGCGGCTATGGCTACACCTTC. Its protein is CATSGGGGYGYTF.

The chain combines TRBV6-6 with TRBJ1-6; 10 nucleotides match TRBD1. Germline V gives CDR1 MNHNY, CDR2 SVGAGI (reference sequence). CDR3 length equals 15 residues. V was clipped by 2 bases and J by 9 bases; unmatched bases: 4. Written as DNA, the CDR3 is TGTGCCAGCAGTTACGACAGGGGGCTGCGTTCACCCCTCCACTTT. This sequence encodes CASSYDRGLRSPLHF.

The rearrangement links TRBV9 to TRBJ2-7; D gene ambiguous. This CDR3 region has 14 residues. Per germline, CDR1 SGDLS and CDR2 YYNGEE. Trimming pared 4 bases from V and 3 bases from J, leaving 14 bases between. CDR3 sequence: CASSPNSVLYEQYF. CDR3 sequence (DNA): TGTGCCAGCAGCCCCAACTCGGTCCTCTACGAGCAGTACTTC. The full variable domain, in which reference TRBV9 and TRBJ2-7 provide the parts outside the CDR3, is DSGVTQTPKHLITATGQRVTLRCSPRSGDLSVYWYQQSLDQGLQFLIQYYNGEERAKGNILERFSAQQFPDLHSELNLSSLELGDSALYFCASSPNSVLYEQYFGPGTRLTVT.

The V and J genes are TRBV18 and TRBJ1-5, with a weak D call TRBD1 (5 bases). The CDR3 spans 14 residues. CDR1 and CDR2 (germline): KGHSH, LQKENI. V was pared by 3 bases and J by 3 bases, with 9 bases between. For the CDR3, the DNA is TGTGCCAGCTCACCTCCAGGGCCCAATCAGCCCCAGCATTTT. This sequence encodes CASSPPGPNQPQHF.

The chain joins TRBV7-8 to TRBJ2-7; 9 nucleotides align to TRBD1. The CDR3 consists of 13 residues. The germline V gene encodes CDR1 SGHVS and CDR2 FQNEAQ. Trimming at V came to 5 bases and at J to 7 bases, leaving 6 bases not matched to a gene. The CDR3: CASSPDRGDEQYF. CDR3 nucleotides: TGTGCCAGCAGCCCGGACAGGGGAGATGAGCAGTACTTC.

The sample holds a few counts of this clone. The CDR3 region has the DNA TGTGCCAGCAGCTTAGGACAGGGGGCCCGGAGCGGCTACACCTTC. Its translation: CASSLGQGARSGYTF. The chain links TRBV7-9 to TRBJ1-2; 10 nucleotides line up with TRBD1. Germline values: CDR1 SEHNR, CDR2 FQNEAQ (reference sequence). The CDR3 has 15 amino acids. V was clipped by 1 base and J by 8 bases; unmatched bases: 7.

The CDR3 region is CASSLGPRGEQYV. CDR3 nucleotide sequence: TGTGCCAGCAGCTTGGGGCCTAGAGGCGAGCAGTACGTC. The rearrangement uses TRBV5-6 and TRBJ2-7; D is uncertain. With 0 bases removed from V and 6 bases from J, the gap between germline ends came to 10 bases. The CDR3 is made up of 13 amino acids. Germline loops: CDR1 SGHDT, CDR2 YYEEEE.